The 20 T cell receptor beta chains reported below all come from one sample, sequenced in a study of tumor-infiltrating lymphocytes in primary liver carcinoma. TCR beta cDNA came from about 0.45 ug total RNA, primed with a constant-region primer. The TCR beta library was amplified through three nested multiplex PCR rounds in a modified ARM-PCR procedure. Forward primers for TRBV1-TRBV30 and a C-beta reverse primer served the first two PCR rounds, at about 9 cycles each. TCRdb redid the calling of the multiplex PCR reads with MiXCR, one entry per CDR3 protein. The sample records some 32,000 distinct CDR3 sequences, 75% to 85% being singletons. Taking about 17-31 mg of unsorted bulk tissue, the authors co-extracted RNA and DNA. Sequencing was done on a sample of liver tumor tissue from sampling region 5. The subset denotes: tumor region T5, tumor centre. The receptors come from a man aged 35-49 years with primary liver carcinoma and hepatitis B virus infection.

The rearrangement joins TRBV6-6 to TRBJ2-1; tentative D call: TRBD1 (5 bases). Germline assignment: CDR1 MNHNY and CDR2 SVGAGI (reference sequence). The CDR3 contains 12 residues. V was clipped by 7 bases and J by 8 bases, with 12 bases between them. Here the CDR3 DNA reads TGTGCCAGCACAGGGCAGACCGATGAGCAGTTCTTC. It encodes CASTGQTDEQFF.

This chain connects TRBV6-5 to TRBJ2-4; either TRBD1 or TRBD2 may supply D (5 bases each). CDR1 is MNHEY, CDR2 SVGAGI, per germline. The CDR3 totals 15 residues. Trimming took 10 bases from V and 7 from J, leaving 23 bases between them. The chain's CDR3 is CANRPRADEGNIQYF. CDR3 coding DNA: TGTGCCAACAGGCCCCGCGCGGACGAGGGTAACATTCAGTACTTC.

This clonotype was seen a handful of times. A clone one base away is much larger, so this may be a read error. The J gene is TRBJ2-1, the V gene TRBV28, with 9 nucleotides matching TRBD2. Germline CDR1 is MDHEN and CDR2 is SYDVKM. V gave up 11 bases and J gave up 3 bases; unmatched junction bases: 11. The CDR3 totals 15 residues. Here the CDR3 DNA reads TGTGCCGGCACCCCTGCTAGCGGGATCTACAATGAGCAGTTCTTC. It encodes CAGTPASGIYNEQFF.

Turning to this clonotype: At one boundary the junction diverges from the germline segment, which might be a read error. The chain joins TRBV11-2 to TRBJ2-7; no reliable D call. Germline V gene lookup returns CDR1 SGHAT and CDR2 FQNNGV. The CDR3 has 14 residues. Here the CDR3 DNA reads TGCGCCAGCAGCTCAGATCTCGGTGGATGGGAGCAGTACTTC. Its translation: CASSSDLGGWEQYF. Complete variable domain (other parts from reference TRBV11-2 and TRBJ2-7): EAGVAQSPRYKIIEKRQSVAFWCNPISGHATLYWYQQILGQGPKLLIQFQNNGVVDDSQLPKDRFSAERLKGVDSTLKIQPAKLEDSAVYLCASSSDLGGWEQYFGPGTRLTVT.

With respect to this clonotype: Likely a read error: the CDR3 ends without its conserved phenylalanine or tryptophan. J is TRBJ2-1 and V is TRBV6-2 or TRBV6-3, with unresolved D. The CDR3 consists of 11 residues. CDR1 MNHEY and CDR2 SVGEGT come from the germline V gene. The V end lost 10 bases, the J end lost 12 bases, and 16 bases lay between the germline ends. The CDR3 loop reads CATGPRSGQFL. The CDR3 DNA reads as TGTGCCACCGGCCCACGGTCTGGGCAGTTCCTC.

The chain uses TRBV6-6 and TRBJ2-5; TRBD2 aligns across 9 bases. V gave up 1 base and J gave up 8 bases; unmatched junction bases: 5. Germline V gene sequence: CDR1 MNHNY, CDR2 SVGAGI (reference sequence). The CDR3 is 14 amino acids. DNA for the CDR3: TGTGCCAGCAGTTACTTAGCGGGAGTGGAAACCCAGTACTTC. It translates to CASSYLAGVETQYF.

As regards this clonotype: The CDR3 end shows no conserved phenylalanine or tryptophan, and so a read error is likely. The chain joins TRBV4-1 to TRBJ2-1; no definite D call. Germline CDR1 reads MGHRA; CDR2 reads YSYEKL. The CDR3 consists of 14 residues. CDR3 sequence: CASNQENIYNEQFL. The CDR3 nucleotides are TGCGCCAGCAACCAAGAGAATATATACAATGAGCAGTTCTTA.

This clonotype came up many times. The rearrangement uses TRBV6-6 and TRBJ2-1; tentatively, D is TRBD2 (5 bases). Trimming pared 4 bases from V and 2 bases from J, leaving 12 bases between. CDR1 and CDR2 from the germline V gene are MNHNY and SVGAGI (reference sequence). CDR3 length: 15 amino acids. The CDR3: CASSSQPGTYNEQFF. The CDR3, as DNA: TGTGCCAGCAGTTCACAACCCGGGACCTACAATGAGCAGTTCTTC.

Worth noting for this clonotype: One end of the junction fails to match germline, which may point to a read error. The chain uses TRBV4-1 and TRBJ2-6; 11 nucleotides agree with TRBD2. The germline CDR1 and CDR2 sequences are MGHRA and YSYEKL. The CDR3 runs to 21 residues. The CDR3 bases are TGCGCCAGCAACCAAGTCGGACTAGCGGGCCTGAAGGCGGTCGTGGCCAACGTCCTGACTTTC. Amino acids: CASNQVGLAGLKAVVANVLTF.

Regarding this clonotype: One junction end disagrees with the germline gene, perhaps due to a read error. V usage is TRBV4-2 and J usage is TRBJ2-3; TRBD2 is a possible D gene (6 bases). Germline V gives CDR1 LGHNA, CDR2 YNFKEQ. There are 14 residues in the CDR3. As DNA, the CDR3 is TGTGCCAGCAGCCAAGAGAGTAGCGGAGATACGCAGTGTTTT. Translated, it gives CASSQESSGDTQCF.

This clonotype was seen at least ten times. The chain has TRBV28 and TRBJ2-2; 10 positions agree with TRBD1. J lost 7 bases, V lost 6 bases, and 8 bases had no gene match. The CDR3 runs 15 residues. Germline V gene lookup returns CDR1 MDHEN and CDR2 SYDVKM. The CDR3 DNA sequence: TGTGCCAGCAGCCCGGGACAGGGGACTATCGGGGAGCTGTTTTTT. This encodes CASSPGQGTIGELFF.

This clonotype has ten or more counts. V usage is TRBV10-3 and J usage is TRBJ2-1; tentatively, D is TRBD1 (6 bases). The CDR3 is made up of 12 amino acids. Trimming left V 0 bases short and J 10 bases short, with 7 bases between. The germline V gene encodes CDR1 ENHRY and CDR2 SYGVKD. The CDR3 DNA follows: TGTGCCATCAGTGAGTCGGGACAAGAGCAGTTCTTC. It specifies CAISESGQEQFF.

This clonotype was seen many times. This chain joins TRBV10-3 and TRBJ2-7, with TRBD1 matching 9 bases. The V segment lost 10 bases and the J segment 1 base; nucleotides outside the gene matches: 11. This CDR3 has 15 residues. Germline V gene data show CDR1 as ENHRY and CDR2 as SYGVKD. The CDR3 DNA reads as TGTGCCACCGCACCTAACAGGGGGCCGTCCTACGAGCAGTACTTC. Translating it yields CATAPNRGPSYEQYF.

The chain carries TRBV13 and TRBJ2-1, with 7 positions matching TRBD1. This CDR3 comprises 15 residues. V trimming: 5 bases; J trimming: 5 bases; junction bases outside the gene matches: 9. Per the germline V gene, CDR1 is PRHDT and CDR2 is FYEKMQ (reference sequence). The CDR3 bases are TGTGCCAGCAGCCACCTGGGGCAGGGGGACAATGAGCAGTTCTTC. It yields the protein CASSHLGQGDNEQFF.

This clonotype has only one observation. The junction and the germline gene differ at one end; a read error may be behind it. The chain employs TRBV12-3 or TRBV12-4 and TRBJ1-1, with 9 bases lining up with TRBD1. There are 14 residues in the CDR3. For the CDR3, the DNA is TGTGCCAGCAGTTCCCCTCCCGGGACAGGGAGGGCTTTCTTC. Translation gives CASSSPPGTGRAFF.

In its sample, this clonotype was seen once. At one of its ends the junction is not consistent with the germline gene, which may arise from a read error. This rearrangement joins TRBV14 to TRBJ2-7; D remains ambiguous. Per the germline V gene, CDR1 is SGHDN and CDR2 is FVKESK. The CDR3 is 15 amino acids. CDR3 loop: CASSQGQARSYGQYF. CDR3 in DNA: TGTGCCAGCAGCCAAGGACAAGCGAGGAGCTACGGGCAGTACTTC.

Details on this clonotype: At one of its ends the junction is not consistent with the germline gene, which may arise from a read error. V and J are TRBV30 and TRBJ2-3, with D possibly being TRBD1 (5 bases). The CDR3 length is 15 residues. Germline-derived CDR1 and CDR2 are GTSNPN and SVGIG (reference sequence). For the CDR3, the DNA is TGTACCTGGGTTCGGTCGACAGCGAGAACAGATACGCAGTATTTT. Amino acid sequence: CTWVRSTARTDTQYF.

The J gene is TRBJ2-2, the V gene TRBV12-3 or TRBV12-4; 7 bases line up with TRBD2. The CDR3 consists of 20 residues. V shed 5 bases and J 3 bases; nucleotides not matched to a gene: 21. CDR3 coding DNA: TGTGCCAGCAGTCGGCCGGGACCCACCCCACTAGCGAAGGACACCGGGGAGCTGTTTTTT. This translates into CASSRPGPTPLAKDTGELFF.

Note on this clonotype: A junction boundary mismatches the germline segment, possibly from a read error. The J gene is TRBJ2-1, the V gene TRBV11-2, with 9 bases matching TRBD1. Germline V lookup: CDR1 SGHAT, CDR2 FQNNGV. The CDR3 runs 17 residues. The CDR3: CTSSLGLGDRDYNEQYF. Written as DNA, the CDR3 is TGTACCAGCAGCTTAGGTTTGGGGGACAGGGACTACAATGAGCAGTACTTT.

Points on this clonotype: One end of the junction is discordant with germline, which a read error may explain. The chain uses TRBV10-2 and TRBJ2-2; D remains ambiguous. Germline CDR1 WSHSY, CDR2 SAAADI. The CDR3 is 16 amino acids. The CDR3 loop is CARRPPLLSKTGELFF. The CDR3 DNA reads TGCGCCAGGAGGCCCCCACTTCTCTCGAAAACCGGGGAGCTGTTTTTT.